The clone carrying this T cell receptor beta chain was detected ten times or more. What it binds is unknown. The data are from a study of T cells after yellow fever vaccination. Study-wide background: Libraries from low-cell-number fractions were prepared with the SMART-Seq v4 Ultra Low Input RNA kit. Points from the study as a whole: Most clones from primary vaccination were detected again post-booster (roughly 96% CD4, 88% CD8). In FACS-sorted repertoires, abundant clonotypes from the bulk population could appear as contaminants.

Germline lookup yields CDR1 SGHDT and CDR2 YYEEEE. The V end was cut by 4 bases, the J end by 3 bases, with 16 bases between. The CDR3 spans 15 residues. Universal primer sites and UMIs were introduced during 5'RACE template-switching synthesis of TCR cDNA. One entry per CDR3 protein results from TCRdb running MiXCR on the 5' RACE reads. This sample has 450,000 to 650,000 distinct CDR3 sequences, with about 13% found just once. The sample in question was PBMCs, obtained on the day of the yellow fever booster vaccination. This chain connects TRBV5-6 to TRBJ1-1, with D maybe TRBD1 (6 bases). The TCR was taken from a man younger than 45 who received the YFV17D yellow fever vaccine. In DNA form, the CDR3 reads TGTGCCAGCAGCCCCGTAGGGGGGAGACACACTGAAGCTTTCTTT. It specifies CASSPVGGRHTEAFF.